A selection of T cell receptor beta chains follows, all from one sample in a study of T cells in Graves' hyperthyroidism and ophthalmopathy. A single record per CDR3 protein comes from TCRdb applying MiXCR to the multiplex PCR reads. The profile shows 300,000 to 450,000 distinct CDR3 sequences, about 13% of them singletons. Specimen: blood. These receptors were taken from a man under 40 with Graves' hyperthyroidism that later progressed to Graves' ophthalmopathy. Each CDR3 is given with its conserved first and last residue. The order of the fields is D gene, V gene, clone size, J gene, CDR3 protein, CDR3 DNA. D genes are given only for firm matches. Clone size is shown for a subset of rows, as once, few, many or a class of expanded clone.

d_call: .
v_call: TRBV10-3
clone_size: .
j_call: TRBJ1-5
cdr3_aa: CAISVQENQPQHF
cdr3_nt: TGTGCCATCAGTGTACAGGAGAATCAGCCCCAGCATTTT

d_call: .
v_call: TRBV7-3
clone_size: .
j_call: TRBJ2-2
cdr3_aa: CASSGQSGDLFF
cdr3_nt: TGTGCCAGCAGCGGACAGTCTGGGGATCTGTTTTTT

d_call: TRBD2
v_call: TRBV6-5
clone_size: .
j_call: TRBJ2-2
cdr3_aa: CASSYSLAGAANTGELFF
cdr3_nt: TGTGCCAGCAGTTACTCGCTAGCGGGTGCCGCGAACACCGGGGAGCTGTTTTTT

d_call: .
v_call: TRBV7-9
clone_size: many
j_call: TRBJ1-5
cdr3_aa: CASSLVDQPQHF
cdr3_nt: TGTGCCAGCAGCCTCGTAGATCAGCCCCAGCATTTT

d_call: .
v_call: TRBV12-3/TRBV12-4
clone_size: many
j_call: TRBJ2-5
cdr3_aa: CASSSPVGKFEETQYF
cdr3_nt: TGTGCCAGCAGCTCCCCGGTGGGGAAATTTGAAGAGACCCAGTACTTC

d_call: TRBD1
v_call: TRBV7-9
clone_size: many
j_call: TRBJ2-7
cdr3_aa: CASSDRGQGYEQYF
cdr3_nt: TGTGCCAGCAGCGACCGAGGACAGGGCTACGAGCAGTACTTC

d_call: .
v_call: TRBV27
clone_size: many
j_call: TRBJ1-1
cdr3_aa: CASRTGNTEAFF
cdr3_nt: TGTGCCAGCAGAACAGGGAACACTGAAGCTTTCTTT

d_call: TRBD2
v_call: TRBV12-3/TRBV12-4
clone_size: many
j_call: TRBJ2-2
cdr3_aa: CASLGTSGGAAGELFF
cdr3_nt: TGTGCCAGCCTCGGGACTAGCGGGGGGGCCGCCGGGGAGCTGTTTTTT

d_call: TRBD2
v_call: TRBV6-2/TRBV6-3
clone_size: many
j_call: TRBJ2-1
cdr3_aa: CASSYSMRGGPSYEQFF
cdr3_nt: TGTGCCAGCAGTTACTCGATGCGCGGGGGGCCTTCATATGAGCAGTTCTTC

d_call: TRBD2
v_call: TRBV20-1
clone_size: many
j_call: TRBJ2-7
cdr3_aa: CSAREGTSGGYEQYF
cdr3_nt: TGCAGTGCTAGAGAGGGGACTAGCGGGGGTTACGAGCAGTACTTC

d_call: .
v_call: TRBV30
clone_size: .
j_call: TRBJ1-5
cdr3_aa: CAWGLDVSDQPQHF
cdr3_nt: TGTGCCTGGGGATTGGACGTCTCTGATCAGCCCCAGCATTTT

d_call: .
v_call: TRBV10-3
clone_size: many
j_call: TRBJ2-2
cdr3_aa: CAISADRTYTGELFF
cdr3_nt: TGTGCCATCAGTGCCGACAGGACCTACACCGGGGAGCTGTTTTTT

d_call: .
v_call: TRBV6-5
clone_size: .
j_call: TRBJ1-2
cdr3_aa: CASGYWQDRGGSDYGYTF
cdr3_nt: TGTGCCAGCGGTTACTGGCAGGATAGAGGGGGAAGTGACTATGGCTACACCTTC

d_call: TRBD2
v_call: TRBV11-2
clone_size: many
j_call: TRBJ2-5
cdr3_aa: CASSLGSSGYQETQYF
cdr3_nt: TGTGCCAGCAGCTTAGGGTCTAGCGGGTATCAAGAGACCCAGTACTTC

d_call: .
v_call: TRBV30
clone_size: many
j_call: TRBJ2-5
cdr3_aa: CAWSVRTPGTQYF
cdr3_nt: TGTGCCTGGAGTGTACGCACTCCTGGGACGCAGTACTTC

d_call: .
v_call: TRBV20-1
clone_size: few
j_call: TRBJ1-4
cdr3_aa: CSASPGRVTEKLFF
cdr3_nt: TGCAGTGCTAGCCCCGGAAGGGTAACTGAAAAACTGTTTTTT

d_call: .
v_call: TRBV10-3
clone_size: few
j_call: TRBJ2-1
cdr3_aa: CAMTRGGLYNEQFF
cdr3_nt: TGTGCCATGACCCGTGGGGGCCTCTACAATGAGCAGTTCTTC

d_call: TRBD2
v_call: TRBV6-6
clone_size: many
j_call: TRBJ2-7
cdr3_aa: CASSYNAGGLYEQYF
cdr3_nt: TGTGCCAGCAGTTACAATGCGGGGGGCCTCTACGAGCAGTACTTC

d_call: .
v_call: TRBV20-1
clone_size: .
j_call: TRBJ2-3
cdr3_aa: CSARVMGHRGTDTQYF
cdr3_nt: TGCAGTGCTAGAGTTATGGGGCACAGGGGCACAGATACGCAGTATTTT

d_call: TRBD2
v_call: TRBV11-2
clone_size: many
j_call: TRBJ2-5
cdr3_aa: CASSIDIGGGWETQYF
cdr3_nt: TGTGCCAGCAGCATAGATATCGGGGGGGGCTGGGAGACCCAGTACTTC

d_call: TRBD1
v_call: TRBV4-1
clone_size: .
j_call: TRBJ2-1
cdr3_aa: CASSLLTGLTHNEQFF
cdr3_nt: TGCGCCAGCAGCCTCCTGACAGGGTTGACTCACAATGAGCAGTTCTTC

d_call: .
v_call: TRBV29-1
clone_size: many
j_call: TRBJ2-5
cdr3_aa: CSVEEVAHQETQYF
cdr3_nt: TGCAGCGTTGAAGAAGTGGCACACCAAGAGACCCAGTACTTC